This passage covers 16 T cell receptor beta chains from one sample sequenced in a study of shared clonotypes between healthy human individuals. Generated by immunoSEQ multiplex PCR, the TCRdb table keeps only in-frame clones and is missing some. There are around 300,000 clones in the sample; roughly 91% occur only once, and 15% to 20% lies in the top ten. The sequenced sample was memory CD8+ T cells sorted from blood. Described subset: CD45RO+ cells pooled with CCR7-negative TemRA cells. These receptor sequences come from a man between 18 and 35 years old in good health.

The rearrangement uses TRBV7-8 and TRBJ1-1; D might be TRBD1 (5 bases). Deletions cut 3 bases from V and 0 bases from J, with 11 bases between. This CDR3 spans 15 amino acids. Germline-derived CDR1 and CDR2 are SGHVS and FQNEAQ. The chain's CDR3 is CASSFLTALNTEAFF. In DNA, the CDR3 is TGTGCCAGCAGCTTTTTGACAGCCTTGAACACTGAAGCTTTCTTT.

J is TRBJ1-5 and V is TRBV6-6; no clear D gene. The germline gives CDR1 MNHNY, CDR2 SVGAGI (reference sequence). The CDR3 totals 13 residues. V was clipped by 7 bases and J by 4 bases, with 11 bases between them. Written as DNA, the CDR3 is TGTGCCAGCATGGAAGTGTGGAATCAGCCCCAGCATTTT. Its translation: CASMEVWNQPQHF.

The chain links TRBV7-2 to TRBJ2-5, with 9 bases that match TRBD1. The CDR3 is 16 residues long. With 7 bases clipped from V and 1 base from J, the junction kept 10 bases outside the gene matches. Germline CDR1 and CDR2: SGHTA and FQGNSA. CDR3 in amino acids: CASKRQGGPRQETQYF. The CDR3 DNA sequence: TGTGCCAGCAAAAGACAGGGGGGGCCCCGCCAAGAGACCCAGTACTTC. The variable domain in full, with the rest retrieved from reference TRBV7-2 and TRBJ2-5, is GAGVSQSPSNKVTEKGKDVELRCDPISGHTALYWYRQSLGQGLEFLIYFQGNSAPDKSGLPSDRFSAERTGGSVSTLTIQRTQQEDSAVYLCASKRQGGPRQETQYFGPGTRLLVL.

For the CDR3, the DNA is TGCGCCAGCAGTGAATCGGGGGACAGGATCTACGAGCAGTACTTC. It codes for CASSESGDRIYEQYF. The chain couples TRBV10-2 to TRBJ2-7, with 8 bases identical to TRBD1. This CDR3 is 15 amino acids long. V shed 3 bases, J shed 3 bases, and the junction held 7 bases outside the gene matches. From germline, CDR1 is WSHSY and CDR2 SAAADI.

The gene calls are TRBV19 and TRBJ2-3; TRBD2 is a possible D gene (6 bases). This CDR3 is built from 15 residues. Germline V lookup: CDR1 LNHDA, CDR2 SQIVND (reference sequence). Between the trimmed V and J ends, which lost 8 bases and 0 bases, there was a span of 15 bases. Here the CDR3 reads CASGGLGFSTDTQYF. CDR3 nucleotides: TGTGCCAGTGGAGGGCTCGGATTTAGCACAGATACGCAGTATTTT.

The chain employs TRBV28 and TRBJ2-5; no reliable D call. Germline CDR1 and CDR2: MDHEN and SYDVKM. The V end lost 5 bases, the J end lost 5 bases, and 12 bases lay between the germline ends. This CDR3 is built from 13 residues. This CDR3 reads CASSPSVWETQYF. In DNA, the CDR3 is TGTGCCAGCAGTCCCTCGGTCTGGGAGACCCAGTACTTC.

This clone has at least ten counts. The chain joins TRBV4-1 to TRBJ2-7, with D perhaps TRBD1 (5 bases). Germline-derived CDR1 and CDR2 are MGHRA and YSYEKL. The CDR3 covers 15 residues. The V end lost 1 base, the J end lost 4 bases, and 14 bases lay between the germline ends. CDR3 residues: CASSQGAAPGYEQYF. The CDR3 DNA is TGCGCCAGCAGCCAAGGGGCAGCGCCAGGGTACGAGCAGTACTTC.

Remarks on this clone: Distinct nucleotide sequences in the sample also encode this CDR3. This chain's CDR3 is CASSLGRGGDTQYF. The CDR3 DNA is TGTGCCAGCAGCTTAGGGCGGGGGGGAGATACGCAGTATTTT. This sequence joins TRBV11-2 and TRBJ2-3; 9 bases match TRBD2. Germline V CDR1 and CDR2: SGHAT, FQNNGV. Trimming cost V 1 base and J 5 bases; bases outside gene matches: 1. There are 14 residues in the CDR3.

V is TRBV9 and J is TRBJ2-1; D gene unclear. CDR1 and CDR2 (germline): SGDLS, YYNGEE. CDR3 length: 13 amino acids. Trimming took off 4 bases at V and 2 bases at J, with 7 bases between the two ends. For the CDR3, the DNA is TGTGCCAGCAGCCCTCAGACCTACAATGAGCAGTTCTTC. Translating it yields CASSPQTYNEQFF.

The J gene is TRBJ2-1, the V gene TRBV4-1; TRBD2 might be the D (5 bases). Germline assignment: CDR1 MGHRA and CDR2 YSYEKL. V lost 4 bases and J lost 7, with 11 bases in between. The CDR3 is made up of 13 amino acids. DNA for the CDR3: TGCGCCAGCAGCCTAACCACGGGGAATGAGCAGTTCTTC. Its protein product is CASSLTTGNEQFF.

J is TRBJ1-2 and V is TRBV7-2; D gene uncertain. The CDR3 extends over 14 amino acids. Germline V lookup: CDR1 SGHTA, CDR2 FQGNSA. Trimming took off 5 bases at V and 3 bases at J, with 13 bases between the two ends. CDR3 sequence reads: CASSLRGGDYGYTF. As DNA, the CDR3 is TGTGCCAGCAGCCTCAGAGGCGGGGACTATGGCTACACCTTC.

The table lists this clone with a count of one. The V call is TRBV5-1, the J call TRBJ2-7; maybe TRBD1 (5 bases). Trimming shortened V by 2 bases and J by 4 bases, and 13 bases separated the two germline ends. Germline V gene lookup returns CDR1 SGHRS and CDR2 YFSETQ. The CDR3 has 14 amino acids. The CDR3 is CASSFKGVGYEQYF. CDR3 coding DNA: TGCGCCAGCAGCTTTAAAGGGGTTGGGTACGAGCAGTACTTC.

This chain's CDR3 is CASSPLTGTSPYEQYF. As DNA, the CDR3 is TGCGCCAGCAGCCCCCTTACCGGGACGAGTCCCTACGAGCAGTACTTC. The J gene is TRBJ2-7, the V gene TRBV5-1; TRBD1 or TRBD2 may be the D gene (5 bases each). Germline V CDR1 and CDR2: SGHRS, YFSETQ. V was shortened by 4 bases and J by 2 bases, with 19 bases between the two germline ends. This CDR3 comprises 16 residues.

Regarding this clone: Other DNA sequences within the sample encode an identical CDR3. The chain carries TRBV2 and TRBJ2-1; D uncertain. Trimming took 4 bases from V and 7 from J, leaving 2 bases between them. The CDR3 spans 10 residues. CDR1 is SNHLY and CDR2 is FYNNEI in the germline V gene. The DNA of the CDR3 is TGTGCCAGCAGTGGAAATGAGCAGTTCTTC. This translates into CASSGNEQFF.

V usage is TRBV7-9 and J usage is TRBJ2-5; 8 nucleotides line up with TRBD1. J lost 2 bases, V lost 4 bases, and 3 bases had no gene match. Germline CDR1 reads SEHNR; CDR2 reads FQNEAQ (reference sequence). This CDR3 contains 14 residues. CDR3 in amino acids: CASSWGQVQETQYF. As DNA, the CDR3 is TGTGCCAGCAGCTGGGGACAGGTTCAAGAGACCCAGTACTTC. Using reference TRBV7-9 and TRBJ2-5 for the parts outside the CDR3, the full variable domain is DTGVSQNPRHKITKRGQNVTFRCDPISEHNRLYWYRQTLGQGPEFLTYFQNEAQLEKSRLLSDRFSAERPKGSFSTLEIQRTEQGDSAMYLCASSWGQVQETQYFGPGTRLLVL.

This chain links TRBV5-6 with TRBJ2-2; D remains unclear. This CDR3 comprises 15 residues. Trimming removed 1 base from V and 2 bases from J, with 9 bases in between. Germline V gene lookup returns CDR1 SGHDT and CDR2 YYEEEE. CDR3: CASSLFGENTGELFF. The CDR3 region has the DNA TGTGCCAGCAGCTTGTTTGGGGAAAACACCGGGGAGCTGTTTTTT.